Given below is one TCR beta chain in context. Its antigen remains unidentified. Sequencing used immunoSEQ multiplex PCR; TCRdb keeps in-frame clones, though not all of them. The data hold 100,000 or so clones, with 91% observed a single time. Patients with autoimmune history or systemic immunosuppression were excluded. These data come from a study of OX40 agonist ivuxolimab in advanced cancers. Study in general: Two cutaneous melanoma patients and one hepatocellular carcinoma patient, three in all, had partial responses.

Findings and caveats of the study: Among some nonresponders, normalized T-cell clonal expansion was also low. CD8+ T cells showed, on average, more clonal expansion than CD4+ cells.

Germline trimming cut 3 bases from V and 4 bases from J; bases unmatched to any gene: 5. The CDR3 extends over 15 amino acids. CDR1 and CDR2 from the germline V gene are GTSNPN and SVGIG (reference sequence). V is TRBV30 and J is TRBJ2-5; 13 nucleotides line up with TRBD2. This material consisted of CD4+ or CD8+ T cells sorted from blood, taken in a trial of the OX40 agonist ivuxolimab. The TCR originated in an adult with an advanced solid tumor such as melanoma, head and neck, liver or kidney cancer. CDR3 protein: CAWRAGLAGLETQYF. In nucleotides, the CDR3 is TGTGCCTGGAGGGCGGGACTAGCGGGACTAGAGACCCAGTACTTC.